This T cell receptor beta chain was sequenced during a study of cytomegalovirus exposure and HLA in healthy donors. Notes on the study in general: Prior analysis indicated that the majority of TCR beta V segments exhibited productivity approximately 87% or approximately 30% of the time. Owing to their indistinguishability, certain V segments, notably TRBV6-2 and TRBV6-3, were excluded. Later analysis associated a missense DCLRE1C variant with TCR beta V- and J-gene trimming.

This clone was seen a single time. Its antigen is unidentified. The primer mix had 60 Vbeta and 13 Jbeta primers. The method was immunoSEQ multiplex PCR; TCRdb's version includes in-frame clones alone and lacks a portion of them. The sample yields 100,000 to 150,000 clones, 77% seen once. This CDR3 spans 13 amino acids. The germline V gene encodes CDR1 SGHRS and CDR2 YFSETQ. The V end was cut by 7 bases, the J end by 1 base, with 8 bases between. V and J are TRBV5-1 and TRBJ2-2; possibly TRBD2 for D (5 bases). Sequencing was done on a sample of PBMCs. This receptor was identified in a male donor in good health and CMV-seropositive. The CDR3 sequence: CASGRENTGELFF. In nucleotides, the CDR3 is TGCGCCAGCGGGAGAGAGAACACCGGGGAGCTGTTTTTT.